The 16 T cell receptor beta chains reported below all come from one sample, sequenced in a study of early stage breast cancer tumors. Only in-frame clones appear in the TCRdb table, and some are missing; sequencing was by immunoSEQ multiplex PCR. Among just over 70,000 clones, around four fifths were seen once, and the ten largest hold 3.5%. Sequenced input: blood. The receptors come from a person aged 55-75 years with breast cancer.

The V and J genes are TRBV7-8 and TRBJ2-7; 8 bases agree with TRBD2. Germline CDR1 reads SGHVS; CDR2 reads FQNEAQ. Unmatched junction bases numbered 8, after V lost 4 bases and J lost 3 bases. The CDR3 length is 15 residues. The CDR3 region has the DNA TGTGCCAGCAGCTCCCAGACTAGCGCTGACTACGAGCAGTACTTC. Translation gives CASSSQTSADYEQYF.

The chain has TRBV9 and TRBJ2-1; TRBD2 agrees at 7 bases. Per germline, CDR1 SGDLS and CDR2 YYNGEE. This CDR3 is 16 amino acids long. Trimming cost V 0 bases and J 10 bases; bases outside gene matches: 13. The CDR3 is CASSVGVGLGGKEQFF. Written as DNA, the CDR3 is TGTGCCAGCAGCGTAGGAGTAGGACTAGGTGGGAAGGAGCAGTTCTTC. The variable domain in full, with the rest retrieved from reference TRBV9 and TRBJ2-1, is DSGVTQTPKHLITATGQRVTLRCSPRSGDLSVYWYQQSLDQGLQFLIQYYNGEERAKGNILERFSAQQFPDLHSELNLSSLELGDSALYFCASSVGVGLGGKEQFFGPGTRLTVL.

CDR3 sequence (DNA): TGTGCCAGCAGCGCGGGAGGTAGCAGTAATGAAAAACTGTTTTTT. Amino acid sequence: CASSAGGSSNEKLFF. V usage is TRBV9 and J usage is TRBJ1-4; no definite D call. V lost 3 bases, J lost 4 bases, and 13 bases lay in between. This CDR3 has 15 amino acids. Germline V gene lookup returns CDR1 SGDLS and CDR2 YYNGEE.

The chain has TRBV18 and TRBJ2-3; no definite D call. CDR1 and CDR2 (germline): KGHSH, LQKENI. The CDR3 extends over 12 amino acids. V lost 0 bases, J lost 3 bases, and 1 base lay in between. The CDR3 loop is CASSPPTDTQYF. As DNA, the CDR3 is TGTGCCAGCTCACCACCGACAGATACGCAGTATTTT.

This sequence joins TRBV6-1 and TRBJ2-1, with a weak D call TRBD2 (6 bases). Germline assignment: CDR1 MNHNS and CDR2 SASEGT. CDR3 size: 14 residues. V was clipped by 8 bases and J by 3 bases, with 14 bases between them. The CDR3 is CASLRDGGYNEQFF. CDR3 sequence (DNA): TGTGCCAGCCTGCGGGACGGGGGCTACAATGAGCAGTTCTTC.

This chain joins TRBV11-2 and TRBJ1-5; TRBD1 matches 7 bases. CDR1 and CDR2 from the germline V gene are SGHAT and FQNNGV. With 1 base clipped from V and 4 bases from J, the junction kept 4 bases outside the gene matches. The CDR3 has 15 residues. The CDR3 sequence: CASSLGPGQNQPQHF. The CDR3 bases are TGTGCCAGCAGCTTAGGTCCGGGACAGAATCAGCCCCAGCATTTT.

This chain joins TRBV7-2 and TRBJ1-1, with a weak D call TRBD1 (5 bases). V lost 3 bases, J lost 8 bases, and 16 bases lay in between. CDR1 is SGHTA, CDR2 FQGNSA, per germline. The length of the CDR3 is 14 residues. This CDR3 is CASSLGRTGSEAFF. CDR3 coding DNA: TGTGCCAGCAGCTTGGGACGGACGGGCAGCGAAGCTTTCTTT.

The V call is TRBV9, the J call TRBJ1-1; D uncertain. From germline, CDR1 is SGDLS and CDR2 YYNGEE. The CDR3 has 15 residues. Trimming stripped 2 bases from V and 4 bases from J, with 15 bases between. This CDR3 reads CASSVDNSPGTEAFF. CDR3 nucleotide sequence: TGTGCCAGCAGCGTCGACAATTCCCCCGGCACTGAAGCTTTCTTT. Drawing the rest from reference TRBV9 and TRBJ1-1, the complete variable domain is DSGVTQTPKHLITATGQRVTLRCSPRSGDLSVYWYQQSLDQGLQFLIQYYNGEERAKGNILERFSAQQFPDLHSELNLSSLELGDSALYFCASSVDNSPGTEAFFGQGTRLTVV.

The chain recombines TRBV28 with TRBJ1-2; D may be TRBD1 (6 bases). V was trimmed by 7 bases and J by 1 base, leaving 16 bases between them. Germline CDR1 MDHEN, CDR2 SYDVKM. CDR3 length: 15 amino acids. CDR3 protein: CASTARGHFNYGYTF. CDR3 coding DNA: TGTGCCAGCACCGCACGGGGACACTTTAACTATGGCTACACCTTC.

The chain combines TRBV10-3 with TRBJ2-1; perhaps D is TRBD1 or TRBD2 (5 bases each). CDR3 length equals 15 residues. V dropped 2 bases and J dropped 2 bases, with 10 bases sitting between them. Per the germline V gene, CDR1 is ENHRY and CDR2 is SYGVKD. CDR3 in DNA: TGTGCCATCAGTGAGGGCAGGGACCCCTACAATGAGCAGTTCTTC. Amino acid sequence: CAISEGRDPYNEQFF.

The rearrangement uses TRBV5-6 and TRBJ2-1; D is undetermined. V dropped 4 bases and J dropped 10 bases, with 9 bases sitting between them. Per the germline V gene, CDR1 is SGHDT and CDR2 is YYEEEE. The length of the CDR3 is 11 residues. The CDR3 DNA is TGTGCCAGCAGCAGGAGTTGGGAGCAGTTCTTC. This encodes CASSRSWEQFF.

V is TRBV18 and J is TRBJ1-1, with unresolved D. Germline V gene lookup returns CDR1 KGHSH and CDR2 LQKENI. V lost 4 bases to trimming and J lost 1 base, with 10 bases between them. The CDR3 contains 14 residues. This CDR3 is CASSRREGNTEAFF. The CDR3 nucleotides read TGTGCCAGCTCACGCCGCGAGGGGAACACTGAAGCTTTCTTT. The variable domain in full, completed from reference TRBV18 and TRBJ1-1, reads NAGVMQNPRHLVRRRGQEARLRCSPMKGHSHVYWYRQLPEEGLKFMVYLQKENIIDESGMPKERFSAEFPKEGPSILRIQQVVRGDSAAYFCASSRREGNTEAFFGQGTRLTVV.

The CDR3 protein is CASIPQRGGYTF. The CDR3 DNA sequence: TGTGCCAGCATCCCCCAACGGGGTGGCTACACCTTC. The gene calls are TRBV28 and TRBJ1-2, with D uncertain. Per the germline V gene, CDR1 is MDHEN and CDR2 is SYDVKM. Trimming took 7 bases from V and 7 from J, leaving 13 bases between them. CDR3 length: 12 residues.

CDR3: CSAGTQAYEQYF. CDR3 in DNA: TGCAGTGCTGGGACACAAGCCTACGAGCAGTACTTC. This chain connects TRBV29-1 to TRBJ2-7; maybe TRBD1 (6 bases). CDR3 length equals 12 residues. Germline CDR1 SQVTM, CDR2 ANQGSEA.

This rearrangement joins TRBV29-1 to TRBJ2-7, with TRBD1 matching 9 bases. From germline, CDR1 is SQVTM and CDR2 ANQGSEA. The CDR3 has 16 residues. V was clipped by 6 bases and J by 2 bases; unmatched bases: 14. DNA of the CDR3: TGCAGCGTACTCGATCCGGGACAGGGAAGTCCCTACGAGCAGTACTTC. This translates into CSVLDPGQGSPYEQYF.

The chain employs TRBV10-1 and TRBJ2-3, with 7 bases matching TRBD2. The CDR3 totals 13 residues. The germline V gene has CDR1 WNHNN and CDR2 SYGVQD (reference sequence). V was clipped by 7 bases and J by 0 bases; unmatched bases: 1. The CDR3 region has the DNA TGCGCCAGCAAGCGGGAAAGCACAGATACGCAGTATTTT. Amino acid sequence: CASKRESTDTQYF.